This T cell receptor beta chain comes out of a study of T cell responses to AZD1222 COVID-19 vaccine. Using immunoSEQ multiplex PCR, the repertoire was profiled, and TCRdb retains in-frame clones only, with some absent. The data hold 150,000 to 200,000 clones, with roughly 87% observed a single time. Sequencing used peripheral blood, obtained 28 days after the second AZD1222 dose. The receptor comes from an adult who received the AZD1222 COVID-19 vaccine.

In DNA form, the CDR3 reads TGTGCCAGCAGCCAAGATTCGCCCAGGCAAGAGACCCAGTACTTC. As protein: CASSQDSPRQETQYF. The gene calls are TRBV3-1 (or the pseudogene TRBV3-2) and TRBJ2-5; D is ambiguous. Germline loops: CDR1 LGHDT, CDR2 YNNKEL (reference sequence). This CDR3 is 15 amino acids long. The V end was cut by 0 bases, the J end by 2 bases, with 10 bases between.